In this sample, the clone carrying this T cell receptor (beta chain) turned up a few times. The sample is drawn from a study of identical twins. TCRdb re-analysed the 5' RACE reads in MiXCR, keeping a single row per CDR3 protein. The sample contains more than 350,000 distinct CDR3 sequences, roughly 9% of which appear only once. V dropped 7 bases and J dropped 7; count of bases not matched to a gene: 9. This CDR3 is 13 amino acids long. Germline V gives CDR1 DFQATT, CDR2 SNEGSKA (reference sequence). Sequenced input: naive T cells sorted from blood. V gene TRBV20-1 combines with J gene TRBJ1-5; 8 nucleotides line up with TRBD1. This TCR derives from a woman in her forties or fifties in good health. CDR3 nucleotide sequence: TGCAGTGTCGCGGACAGGGCAATCCAGCCCCAGCATTTT. It yields the protein CSVADRAIQPQHF.